One sample yielded the 25 T cell receptor beta chains listed below, sequenced in a study of cytomegalovirus exposure and HLA in healthy donors. PCR employed 60 Vbeta and 13 Jbeta primers. This table comes from immunoSEQ multiplex PCR, and its TCRdb copy is limited to in-frame clones, with some not included. Seen here are approximately 150,000 clones, about 80% observed once, and the top ten hold around 2%. Sequenced material: PBMCs. Receptors originate from a woman aged 40 to 55 in good health and CMV-seronegative.

The chain combines TRBV27 with TRBJ2-1; 8 bases fit TRBD1. Germline assignment: CDR1 MNHEY and CDR2 SMNVEV (reference sequence). Trimming removed 6 bases from V and 7 bases from J; junction bases left unmatched: 8. The CDR3 runs to 14 residues. CDR3: CASSGQGSLNEQFF. Here the CDR3 DNA reads TGTGCCAGCAGCGGACAGGGATCGTTGAATGAGCAGTTCTTC.

This clone was recorded a few times. The rearrangement links TRBV10-3 to TRBJ1-1; 9 bases fit TRBD1. Per the germline V gene, CDR1 is ENHRY and CDR2 is SYGVKD. J gave up 5 bases and V 7 bases, and 8 bases lay outside the gene matches. CDR3 length: 14 amino acids. CDR3 protein: CAIKATGGRTEAFF. CDR3 DNA sequence: TGTGCCATCAAGGCTACAGGGGGCAGAACTGAAGCTTTCTTT.

The CDR3 DNA reads TGTGCCAGCAGCTTGGTTCAGGGACCGGGAGTCTACACCTTC. It codes for CASSLVQGPGVYTF. The V call is TRBV5-4, the J call TRBJ1-2, with a possible D match to TRBD1 (5 bases). The CDR3 has 14 residues. CDR1 and CDR2 (germline): SGHNT, YYREEE (reference sequence). The V and J ends lost 0 bases and 10 bases respectively, with 16 bases between them.

V and J are TRBV7-9 and TRBJ2-2, with D maybe TRBD2 (5 bases). V gave up 5 bases and J gave up 8 bases, with 18 bases separating them. Germline V gives CDR1 SEHNR, CDR2 FQNEAQ (reference sequence). CDR3 length: 15 amino acids. The CDR3 is CASSPVVGGSGELFF. The CDR3 region has the DNA TGTGCCAGCAGCCCCGTTGTGGGCGGGTCGGGGGAGCTGTTTTTT.

This chain uses TRBV28 with TRBJ1-1, with TRBD1 identical over 8 bases. This CDR3 region has 16 residues. CDR1 is MDHEN, CDR2 SYDVKM, per germline. Unmatched junction bases numbered 7, after V lost 4 bases and J lost 0 bases. The DNA for the CDR3 is TGTGCCAGCAGTTATCTCAGGGGGCCTCTGAACACTGAAGCTTTCTTT. Residues: CASSYLRGPLNTEAFF.

The genes are TRBV4-2 and TRBJ2-7, with D possibly matching TRBD2 (5 bases). From germline, CDR1 is LGHNA and CDR2 YNFKEQ. The CDR3 covers 14 residues. V dropped 3 bases and J dropped 4 bases, with 13 bases sitting between them. CDR3 coding DNA: TGTGCCAGCAGCCAGCCCGGACTCGAATACGAGCAGTACTTC. Translated: CASSQPGLEYEQYF.

CDR3 nucleotide sequence: TGCGCCAGCGGGAGACCCGGGAATGAAGAGACCCAGTACTTC. Protein: CASGRPGNEETQYF. The chain joins TRBV5-1 to TRBJ2-5; D is possibly TRBD2 (5 bases). The V gene's germline CDR1 is SGHRS and CDR2 YFSETQ. V was cut by 7 bases and J by 3 bases, with 16 bases left in between. This CDR3 spans 14 amino acids.

The chain is built from TRBV7-3 and TRBJ1-1; 9 bases line up with TRBD1. J gave up 8 bases and V 4 bases, and 11 bases lay outside the gene matches. The CDR3 totals 15 residues. Germline CDR1 SGHTA, CDR2 FQGTGA. DNA for the CDR3: TGTGCCAGCAGCTCGCATGAAGGACAGGGGAGGGAAGCTTTCTTT. Translating gives CASSSHEGQGREAFF.

The chain joins TRBV28 to TRBJ1-2; D remains unclear. Germline-derived CDR1 and CDR2 are MDHEN and SYDVKM. The CDR3 covers 13 residues. Trimming shortened V by 8 bases and J by 8 bases, and 18 bases separated the two germline ends. As DNA, the CDR3 is TGTGCCAGCCTTCAGATTGCCTCCACCGGCTACACCTTC. This encodes CASLQIASTGYTF.

This chain joins TRBV5-1 and TRBJ2-5; TRBD2 matches at 13 bases. Trimming took 0 bases from V and 2 from J; bases not matched to a gene: 4. Germline values: CDR1 SGHRS, CDR2 YFSETQ. The CDR3 length is 17 residues. The CDR3 loop is CASSLGTSGSLQETQYF. The CDR3 DNA follows: TGCGCCAGCAGCTTGGGGACTAGCGGGAGTCTTCAAGAGACCCAGTACTTC.

The chain is built from TRBV4-3 and TRBJ1-3, with 9 bases matching TRBD1. The germline gives CDR1 LGHNA, CDR2 YSLEER. V gave up 1 base and J gave up 2 bases; unmatched junction bases: 0. The CDR3 has 15 residues. The CDR3 DNA sequence: TGCGCCAGCAGCCAAGGACAGGGGGCTGGAAACACCATATATTTT. It specifies CASSQGQGAGNTIYF.

Notes on this clone: A junction boundary mismatches the germline segment, possibly from a read error. V and J are TRBV5-1 and TRBJ2-7; 8 nucleotides agree with TRBD1. CDR1 and CDR2 (germline): SGHRS, YFSETQ. CDR3 length: 14 amino acids. CDR3 bases: TGCGCCAGCAGTTTGGACAGGGTGGCCTACGAGCAGTACTTC. Its translation: CASSLDRVAYEQYF.

This chain links TRBV28 with TRBJ2-1, with TRBD1 matching 9 bases. V dropped 6 bases and J dropped 6; count of bases not matched to a gene: 6. CDR1 MDHEN and CDR2 SYDVKM come from the germline V gene. CDR3 length equals 14 residues. The CDR3 DNA is TGTGCCAGCAGCCGGGACAGGGCCCTCAATGAGCAGTTCTTC. Amino acids: CASSRDRALNEQFF.

This sequence joins TRBV29-1 and TRBJ2-7; the match to TRBD2 covers 8 bases. Germline lookup yields CDR1 SQVTM and CDR2 ANQGSEA. This CDR3 comprises 18 residues. With 6 bases clipped from V and 4 bases from J, the junction kept 23 bases outside the gene matches. The CDR3: CSVGLVVKRRNLTYEQYF. The CDR3 DNA follows: TGCAGCGTGGGACTAGTCGTAAAACGCCGTAATTTAACTTACGAGCAGTACTTC.

The chain links TRBV4-1 to TRBJ2-5; tentative D call: TRBD1 (5 bases). CDR3 length: 16 amino acids. CDR1 is MGHRA and CDR2 is YSYEKL in the germline V gene. Trimming cost V 2 bases and J 1 base, with 14 bases left between them. CDR3 bases: TGCGCCAGCAGCCAACAAGCCAGGGCACCCCAAGAGACCCAGTACTTC. It translates to CASSQQARAPQETQYF.

The rearrangement joins TRBV4-3 to TRBJ2-3; 12 bases match TRBD1. Germline-derived CDR1 and CDR2 are LGHNA and YSLEER. With V trimmed by 4 bases and J by 5 bases, 7 bases remained unmatched. This CDR3 region has 16 residues. The CDR3 coding sequence is TGCGCCAGCAGCCGCGTGGGACAGGGGGCAGGAGATACGCAGTATTTT. Its translation is CASSRVGQGAGDTQYF.

This clone was detected once. V usage is TRBV4-1 and J usage is TRBJ2-5, with 10 bases that match TRBD2. The CDR3 is 13 residues long. CDR1 is MGHRA and CDR2 is YSYEKL in the germline V gene. J was trimmed by 4 bases and V by 4 bases; bases with no gene match: 0. CDR3 DNA sequence: TGCGCCAGCAGCCGACTAGCGGGAGAGACCCAGTACTTC. It translates to CASSRLAGETQYF.

The rearrangement links TRBV27 to TRBJ2-3; possibly TRBD2 for D (5 bases). The CDR3 sequence is 15 residues long. Germline V gene lookup returns CDR1 MNHEY and CDR2 SMNVEV (reference sequence). Deletions cut 5 bases from V and 6 bases from J, with 18 bases between. CDR3 DNA sequence: TGTGCCAGCAGTCCGGACTGGAGTAACCTCGATACGCAGTATTTT. Translating it yields CASSPDWSNLDTQYF.

The chain has TRBV15 and TRBJ2-3; TRBD1 matches at 9 bases. The CDR3 has 16 amino acids. V gave up 4 bases and J gave up 6 bases; unmatched junction bases: 11. The germline CDR1 and CDR2 sequences are LNHNV and YYDKDF (reference sequence). For the CDR3, the DNA is TGTGCCACCAGCATTTCGCGGGGACAGGGTTTTGATACGCAGTATTTT. Its translation is CATSISRGQGFDTQYF.

CDR3: CAWTKTGLDGYTF. CDR3 nucleotide sequence: TGTGCCTGGACAAAGACAGGGCTCGATGGCTACACCTTC. This chain joins TRBV30 and TRBJ1-2; 7 bases are shared with TRBD1. From germline, CDR1 is GTSNPN and CDR2 SVGIG (reference sequence). The trim removed 4 bases at V and 6 bases at J, leaving 8 bases unmatched. CDR3 length: 13 residues. Supplemented by reference TRBV30 and TRBJ1-2, the full variable domain reads SQTIHQWPATLVQPVGSPLSLECTVEGTSNPNLYWYRQAAGRGLQLLFYSVGIGQISSEVPQNLSASRPQDRQFILSSKKLLLSDSGFYLCAWTKTGLDGYTFGSGTRLTVV.

The rearrangement uses TRBV14 and TRBJ2-7, with D maybe TRBD2 (5 bases). CDR1 and CDR2 from the germline V gene are SGHDN and FVKESK. The CDR3 contains 16 residues. V was trimmed by 0 bases and J by 1 base, leaving 13 bases between them. In DNA, the CDR3 is TGTGCCAGCAGCCAAGATCGCTTCGGGGTTTCCTACGAGCAGTACTTC. It translates to CASSQDRFGVSYEQYF.

This clone was seen more than once but under ten times. The J gene is TRBJ1-1, the V gene TRBV5-1, with 8 bases that match TRBD1. CDR1 SGHRS and CDR2 YFSETQ come from the germline V gene. V lost 4 bases to trimming and J lost 4 bases; unmatched junction nucleotides: 12. The CDR3 loop spans 16 amino acids. This CDR3 reads CASSLYVTGAVTEAFF. The CDR3 nucleotides are TGCGCCAGCAGCCTATACGTGACAGGGGCAGTCACTGAAGCTTTCTTT.

Worth noting for this clone: One end of the junction is discordant with germline, which a read error may explain. The gene calls are TRBV28 and TRBJ2-2; D may be TRBD2 (7 bases). Germline V gene sequence: CDR1 MDHEN, CDR2 SYDVKM. The CDR3 is 16 amino acids. The CDR3 protein is CASAKRSGTTHRGAVF. DNA of the CDR3: TGTGCCAGCGCCAAGCGGAGCGGGACAACCCACCGGGGAGCTGTTTTT.

The gene calls are TRBV5-1 and TRBJ2-7; possible D gene TRBD2, 6 bases. Deletions cut 1 base from V and 1 base from J, with 12 bases between. Germline lookup yields CDR1 SGHRS and CDR2 YFSETQ. CDR3 length: 15 residues. CDR3 bases: TGCGCCAGCAGCTTGACTAGCCCTTTATCCTACGAGCAGTACTTC. Encoded protein: CASSLTSPLSYEQYF.

The genes are TRBV9 and TRBJ2-3; 8 bases map to TRBD1. With 2 bases clipped from V and 9 bases from J, the junction kept 5 bases outside the gene matches. Germline CDR1 SGDLS, CDR2 YYNGEE. The CDR3 is 13 residues long. The CDR3, as DNA: TGTGCCAGCAGCGTCCCGACAGGGGAAACGCAGTATTTT. It translates to CASSVPTGETQYF. Filled out from reference TRBV9 and TRBJ2-3, the complete variable domain reads DSGVTQTPKHLITATGQRVTLRCSPRSGDLSVYWYQQSLDQGLQFLIQYYNGEERAKGNILERFSAQQFPDLHSELNLSSLELGDSALYFCASSVPTGETQYFGPGTRLTVL.